These T cell receptor beta chains were read from a single sample in a study of blood T cell repertoires in COVID-19. The protocol was immunoSEQ multiplex PCR, while the TCRdb copy is restricted to in-frame clones and leaves out a portion. Of about 190,000 clones listed, approximately 73% are singletons. Sequenced material: PBMCs or T cells enriched from blood (not recorded which). The origin of the receptors is a woman aged 45 to 65 with acute COVID-19. Each CDR3 is given with its conserved first and last residue.

>TRBJ1-4|TRBV18
CASSLQGGWEKLFF
>TRBJ2-4|TRBV19
CASSIVPGQVSANIQYF
>TRBJ2-2|TRBV2
CASSEVGGANTGELFF
>TRBJ1-1|TRBV19
CASSISGQGTFEAFF
>TRBJ1-4|TRBV28
CASSSTGKLFF
>TRBJ1-6|TRBV19
CASSISRNSPLHF
>TRBJ1-5|TRBV27
CASSHRGRDQPQHF
>TRBJ2-5|TRBV7-9
CASSPQDEETQYF
>TRBJ1-1|TRBV24-1
CATSDNRGPNTEAFF
>TRBJ2-1|TRBV28
CASGLAGAYNEQFF
>TRBJ2-3|TRBV4-2
CASSHGLIAGANTDTQYF
>TRBJ1-1|TRBV4-1
CASSQEQGREAFF
>TRBJ1-1|TRBV10-2
CASSVGETEAFF
>TRBJ1-6|TRBV25-1
CASSARGWNSPLHF
>TRBJ1-5|TRBV4-1
CASSQEGRNSNQPQHF
>TRBJ2-5|TRBV7-7
CASSGGAQNQETQYF
>TRBJ2-3|TRBV19
CASSIRLAGGDTQYF
>TRBJ2-2|TRBV14
CASSRRQGPGELFF
>TRBJ2-1|TRBV9
CASSTPLGVIGNEQFF
>TRBJ1-6|TRBV24-1
CATSDRDSPLHF
>TRBJ1-4|TRBV7-8
CASSYSAGRWNEKLFF
>TRBJ2-5|TRBV7-6
CASSQGVAGGGTQYF
>TRBJ2-1|TRBV7-2
CASSLDPSGVAEQFF
>TRBJ2-5|TRBV7-9
CASQRRGETQETQYF
>TRBJ2-3|TRBV6-5
CASIKTVGGTDTQYF
>TRBJ2-1|TRBV27
CARPSLSGLLSYNEQFF
>TRBJ1-2|TRBV11-2
CASNSEAANYGYTF
>TRBJ1-2|TRBV6-6
CASSSVGQGINYGYTF
>TRBJ2-5|TRBV10-3
CATGQMSETQYF
>TRBJ1-6|TRBV6-4
CASSQNTGGGTGSPLHF
>TRBJ2-1|TRBV7-6
CASSLVGGAGIHEQFF
>TRBJ1-5|TRBV19
CASSIVPGQVFSNQPQHF
>TRBJ2-6|TRBV19
CASTQPGGSGANVLTF
>TRBJ2-3|TRBV27
CASSLKGLAGDKSADTQYF
>TRBJ2-1|TRBV5-1
CASSLWGSGNNEQFF
>TRBJ1-2|TRBV28
CASSFPGGHYGYTF
>TRBJ2-6|TRBV9
CASSPSGTGGTGANVLTF
>TRBJ2-1|TRBV19
CASKDRDVNEQFF
>TRBJ1-2|TRBV11-2
CASSRGQGRDGYTF
>TRBJ2-1|TRBV24-1
CATSVGQGNNEQFF
>TRBJ1-1|TRBV19
CASTDDNGQFEAFF
>TRBJ2-6|TRBV19
CASSIEGAGANVLTF
>TRBJ1-6|TRBV21-1
CASSKFRQYYNSPLHF
>TRBJ1-2|TRBV11-3
CASSLDDRDRGYTF
>TRBJ1-2|TRBV30
CAWSPGGTNYGYTF
>TRBJ2-3|TRBV7-9
CASSPTSGDPTDTQYF
>TRBJ2-2|TRBV5-4
CASSPGTGGNTGELFF
>TRBJ1-5|TRBV28
CASGPTRTQRQPQHF
>TRBJ1-4|TRBV9
CASSVEDRGDEKLFF
>TRBJ2-3|TRBV4-1
CASSQLHSLLGGGTQDTQYF
>TRBJ1-2|TRBV7-2
CASSSSPTGYYGYTF
>TRBJ2-3|TRBV5-1
CASSSSGGLTDTQYF
>TRBJ1-4|TRBV6-5
CASSYMGLGGEKLFF